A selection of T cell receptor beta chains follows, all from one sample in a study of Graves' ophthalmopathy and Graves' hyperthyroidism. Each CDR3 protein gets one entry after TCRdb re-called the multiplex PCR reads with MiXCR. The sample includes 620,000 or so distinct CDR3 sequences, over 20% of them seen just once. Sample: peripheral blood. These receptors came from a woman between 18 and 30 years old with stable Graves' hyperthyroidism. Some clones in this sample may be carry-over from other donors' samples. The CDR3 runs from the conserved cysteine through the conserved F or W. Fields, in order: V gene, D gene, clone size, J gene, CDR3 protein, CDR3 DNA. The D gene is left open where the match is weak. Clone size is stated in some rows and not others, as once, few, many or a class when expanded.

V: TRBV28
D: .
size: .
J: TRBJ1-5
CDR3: CASSSPDRLNQPQHF
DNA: TGTGCCAGCAGTTCCCCCGACAGGCTCAATCAGCCCCAGCATTTT

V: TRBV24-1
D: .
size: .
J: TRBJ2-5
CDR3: CATSEQGGPQETQYF
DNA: TGTGCCACCAGTGAGCAGGGAGGTCCCCAAGAGACCCAGTACTTC

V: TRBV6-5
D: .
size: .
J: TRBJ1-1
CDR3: CASSYSKILNTEAFF
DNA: TGTGCCAGCAGTTACTCGAAAATCCTGAACACTGAAGCTTTCTTT

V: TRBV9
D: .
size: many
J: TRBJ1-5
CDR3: CASSPDPTADQPQHF
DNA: TGTGCCAGCAGCCCCGACCCCACAGCAGACCAGCCCCAGCATTTT

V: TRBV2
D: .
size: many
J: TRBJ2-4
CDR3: CASSETGLFIAKNIQYF
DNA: TGTGCCAGCAGTGAAACGGGGCTCTTCATAGCCAAAAACATTCAGTACTTC

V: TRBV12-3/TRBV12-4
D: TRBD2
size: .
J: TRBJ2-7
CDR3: CASSLMGTSTLEQYF
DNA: TGTGCCAGCAGCCTTATGGGGACTAGCACTCTAGAGCAGTACTTC

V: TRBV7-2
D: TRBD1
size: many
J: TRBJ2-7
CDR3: CASSSRQGPYEQYF
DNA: TGTGCCAGCAGCTCCCGACAGGGCCCCTACGAGCAGTACTTC

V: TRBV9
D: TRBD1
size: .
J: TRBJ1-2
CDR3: CASSVGKGDSYGYTF
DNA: TGTGCCAGCAGCGTAGGGAAGGGGGACAGCTATGGCTACACCTTC

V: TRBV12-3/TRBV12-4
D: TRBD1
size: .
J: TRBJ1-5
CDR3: CASSFTGVGGNQPQHF
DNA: TGTGCCAGCAGTTTTACAGGGGTGGGGGGCAATCAGCCCCAGCATTTT

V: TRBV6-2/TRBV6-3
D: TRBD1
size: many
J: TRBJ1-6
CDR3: CASSYSITGGNSPLHF
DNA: TGTGCCAGCAGTTACTCGATTACAGGGGGGAATTCACCCCTCCACTTT

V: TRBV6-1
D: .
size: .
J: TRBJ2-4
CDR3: CASKDLAKNIQYF
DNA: TGTGCCAGCAAGGACCTAGCCAAAAACATTCAGTACTTC

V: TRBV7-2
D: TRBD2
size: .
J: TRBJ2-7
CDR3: CASRVSGGSYEQYF
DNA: TGTGCCAGCAGGGTCAGCGGGGGCTCCTACGAGCAGTACTTC

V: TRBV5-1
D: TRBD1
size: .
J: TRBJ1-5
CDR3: CVSSLGTGVNQPQHF
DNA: TGCGTCAGCAGCTTGGGGACAGGTGTCAATCAGCCCCAGCATTTT

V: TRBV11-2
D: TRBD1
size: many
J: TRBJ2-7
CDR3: CASSDRVHEQYF
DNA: TGTGCCAGCAGCGACAGGGTCCACGAGCAGTACTTC

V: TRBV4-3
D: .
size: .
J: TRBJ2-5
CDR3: CASSQDFTSEGGGETQYF
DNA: TGCGCCAGCAGCCAAGATTTCACATCGGAGGGAGGAGGAGAGACCCAGTACTTC

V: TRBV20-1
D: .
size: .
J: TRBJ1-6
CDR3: CSASAEINSPLHF
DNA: TGCAGTGCTAGTGCGGAGATTAATTCACCCCTCCACTTT